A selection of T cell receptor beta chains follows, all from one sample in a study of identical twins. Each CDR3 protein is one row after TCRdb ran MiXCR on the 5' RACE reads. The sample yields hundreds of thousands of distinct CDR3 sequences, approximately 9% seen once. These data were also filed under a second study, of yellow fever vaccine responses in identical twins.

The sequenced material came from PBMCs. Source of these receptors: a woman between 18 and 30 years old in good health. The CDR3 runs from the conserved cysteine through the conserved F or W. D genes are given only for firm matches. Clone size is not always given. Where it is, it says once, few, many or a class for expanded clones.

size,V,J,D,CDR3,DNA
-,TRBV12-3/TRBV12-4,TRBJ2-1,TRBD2,CASRTSGSNEQFF,TGTGCCAGCAGGACTAGCGGGAGCAATGAGCAGTTCTTC
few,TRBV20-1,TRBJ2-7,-,CSAVSGSSHEQYF,TGCAGTGCCGTATCGGGATCTAGTCACGAGCAGTACTTC
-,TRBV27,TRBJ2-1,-,CASSAGYARAGAFF,TGTGCCAGCAGTGCTGGCTACGCTAGGGCCGGAGCGTTCTTC
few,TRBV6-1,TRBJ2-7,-,CASSPSHTSYEQYF,TGTGCCAGCAGTCCCTCCCATACTTCCTACGAGCAGTACTTC
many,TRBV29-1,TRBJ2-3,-,CSVVGASDTDTQYF,TGCAGCGTTGTTGGAGCCAGTGACACAGATACGCAGTATTTT
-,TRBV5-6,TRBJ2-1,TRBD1,CASSLRGQGLNEQFF,TGTGCCAGCAGCCTAAGGGGACAGGGGCTCAATGAGCAGTTCTTC
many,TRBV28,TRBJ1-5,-,CASQQGRNQPQHF,TGTGCCAGCCAGCAGGGCCGCAATCAGCCCCAGCATTTT
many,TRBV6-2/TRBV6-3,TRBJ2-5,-,CASSYVGETQYF,TGTGCCAGCAGTTACGTGGGCGAGACCCAGTACTTC
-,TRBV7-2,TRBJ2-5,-,CASSFPGQVETQYF,TGTGCCAGCAGTTTCCCGGGCCAGGTGGAGACCCAGTACTTC
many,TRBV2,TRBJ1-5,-,CASRQDHNQPQHF,TGTGCCAGCAGACAGGACCACAATCAGCCCCAGCATTTT
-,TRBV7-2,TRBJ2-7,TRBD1,CASSFYRDRVIEQYF,TGTGCCAGCAGCTTTTACCGGGACAGGGTAATCGAGCAGTACTTC
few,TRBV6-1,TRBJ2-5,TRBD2,CASSEMTGGPQTQYF,TGTGCCAGCAGTGAAATGACGGGAGGGCCGCAGACCCAGTACTTC
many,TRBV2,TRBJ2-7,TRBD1,CASSQTGFGEQYF,TGTGCCAGCAGTCAGACAGGGTTTGGGGAGCAGTACTTC
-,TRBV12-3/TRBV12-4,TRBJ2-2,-,CASTLNVGNTGELFF,TGTGCCAGCACCTTAAACGTGGGAAACACCGGGGAGCTGTTTTTT
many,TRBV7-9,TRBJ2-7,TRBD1,CASSLGQGWGYEQYF,TGTGCCAGCAGCCTTGGACAGGGATGGGGGTACGAGCAGTACTTC
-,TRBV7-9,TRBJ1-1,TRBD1,CASSFWDSYTEAFF,TGTGCCAGCAGTTTTTGGGACAGCTACACTGAAGCTTTCTTT
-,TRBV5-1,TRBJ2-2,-,CASSRVPSNTGELFF,TGCGCCAGCAGCCGGGTTCCTTCGAACACCGGGGAGCTGTTTTTT
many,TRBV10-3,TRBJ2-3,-,CAISPRLADTQYF,TGTGCCATCAGTCCCCGACTAGCAGATACGCAGTATTTT
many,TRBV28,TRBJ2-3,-,CASRGEAADTQYF,TGTGCCAGCAGGGGGGAGGCGGCGGATACGCAGTATTTT
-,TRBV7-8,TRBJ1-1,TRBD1,CASSPTARGYPKIMNTEAFF,TGTGCCAGCAGCCCAACCGCCAGGGGGTACCCGAAGATCATGAACACTGAAGCTTTCTTT